This TCR beta chain was documented in a study of regulatory T cells in long-lasting Graves disease. The study, taken as a whole, reports: TRBV28 was favored in persistent disease, as were TRBJ1-2 and TRBJ2-5. Persistent Graves' patients had lower TCR diversity than newly diagnosed ones.

A word on this clonotype: Its antigen remains unidentified.

There are 14 residues in the CDR3. The germline gives CDR1 MNHEY, CDR2 SMNVEV (reference sequence). V was trimmed by 4 bases and J by 5 bases, leaving 15 bases between them. CDR3-region Arm-PCR and iRepertoire HTBI primers produced the TCR beta libraries. TCRdb independently ran MiXCR on the multiplex PCR reads; one entry per CDR3 protein. The sample has under 700,000 distinct CDR3 sequences; 15% to 20% are singletons. Regarding time point: newly diagnosed GD, antithyroid drugs for less than 3 months. PBMCs were the source of the RNA used for TCR sequencing. The data also belong to a second study, concerning T cells in Graves' hyperthyroidism and ophthalmopathy.

The clonotype was recovered from a woman aged 35-60 years with Graves disease. The genes are TRBV27 and TRBJ2-7; D possibly corresponds to TRBD2 (6 bases). The specimen was peripheral blood mononuclear cells (PBMCs), collected at new diagnosis, from a patient treated with antithyroid drugs. The CDR3 bases are TGTGCCAGCAGTTCCCCGGGTAGCGGCCACGAGCAGTACTTC. This encodes CASSSPGSGHEQYF.